This T cell receptor beta chain was sequenced for a study of blood T cell repertoires in COVID-19. Across the study: Sources were T cells, B-cell-depleted T cells, or PBMCs; the material itself was cDNA or gDNA.

CDR1 is SGHRS and CDR2 is YFSETQ in the germline V gene. The CDR3 sequence is 16 residues long. Trimming took off 2 bases at V and 0 bases at J, with 13 bases between the two ends. Methods used by the authors: Amplifying reference gene primers gave estimates of nucleated cell counts. Some clones are missing from TCRdb's copy, which holds only in-frame ones; the method was immunoSEQ multiplex PCR. V and J calls and clone size are copied from that table; D and trimming were computed from the DNA. The table records some 66,000 clones, over 80% of them present only once. This clone occurred once. V and J are TRBV5-1 and TRBJ2-3, with D possibly TRBD1 on 7 matching bases. The receptor was isolated from a human donor in a cohort sampled during active COVID-19. Sequences were obtained from peripheral blood. CDR3 in DNA: TGCGCCAGCAGCTTACAGACAGGGACTAGCACAGATACGCAGTATTTT. Protein: CASSLQTGTSTDTQYF.